Presented here are 9 T cell receptor beta chains from one specimen sequenced in a study of T cell responses to AZD1222 COVID-19 vaccine. Repertoires were generated with immunoSEQ multiplex PCR, while TCRdb's copy carries only in-frame clones and drops some. The sample records approximately 140,000 clones, roughly 90% being singletons. The starting material was peripheral blood, obtained on day 0 of AZD1222 vaccination. The receptors come from an adult in good health.

CDR3 sequence: CASSLNTASYEQYF. The CDR3 nucleotides are TGCGCCAGCAGCTTAAACACAGCATCCTACGAGCAGTACTTC. The rearrangement joins TRBV5-1 to TRBJ2-7; D uncertain. The CDR3 consists of 14 residues. Germline loops: CDR1 SGHRS, CDR2 YFSETQ. The germline V and J ends were trimmed by 2 bases and 1 base, with 10 bases remaining between them.

This sequence joins TRBV9 and TRBJ1-6, with D maybe TRBD1 (5 bases). Trimming removed 1 base from V and 7 bases from J, with 12 bases in between. This CDR3 region has 15 residues. Looked up from germline, CDR1 is SGDLS and CDR2 is YYNGEE. CDR3 nucleotides: TGTGCCAGCAGCGTAAGTGTAGAGGGGAATTCACCCCTCCACTTT. This translates into CASSVSVEGNSPLHF.

The chain carries TRBV9 and TRBJ2-7, with D possibly being TRBD1 (5 bases). V gave up 2 bases and J gave up 5 bases, with 23 bases separating them. The V gene's germline CDR1 is SGDLS and CDR2 YYNGEE. The CDR3 totals 17 residues. The CDR3 region has the DNA TGTGCCAGCAGCGTGGATACACTCCGCAGGGAAGCCCACGAGCAGTACTTC. Its protein is CASSVDTLRREAHEQYF.

V and J are TRBV24-1 and TRBJ2-1, with 16 nucleotides matching TRBD2. Germline assignment: CDR1 KGHDR and CDR2 SFDVKD. V lost 3 bases, J lost 4 bases, and 8 bases stayed unmatched. This CDR3 is 19 amino acids long. In DNA form, the CDR3 reads TGTGCCACCAGTGATCCCAGCGGGACTAGCGGGAGGGTATACAATGAGCAGTTCTTC. Encoded protein: CATSDPSGTSGRVYNEQFF.

The gene calls are TRBV5-6 and TRBJ1-6; D is ambiguous. The CDR3 contains 12 residues. The germline V and J ends were trimmed by 0 bases and 12 bases, with 7 bases remaining between them. Germline assignment: CDR1 SGHDT and CDR2 YYEEEE. CDR3 residues: CASSLVSGPLHF. Here the CDR3 DNA reads TGTGCCAGCAGCTTGGTATCCGGACCCCTCCACTTT.

The sample holds one count of this clone. The chain recombines TRBV4-1 with TRBJ2-4; 12 bases match TRBD2. The CDR3 sequence is 18 residues long. J gave up 3 bases and V 0 bases, and 6 bases lay outside the gene matches. Germline V lookup: CDR1 MGHRA, CDR2 YSYEKL. CDR3 DNA sequence: TGCGCCAGCAGCCAAGAAGCTAGCGGGAGGGTTGGCAAAAACATTCAGTACTTC. Its protein is CASSQEASGRVGKNIQYF.

J is TRBJ2-1 and V is TRBV5-1, with D perhaps TRBD2 (5 bases). V lost 3 bases to trimming and J lost 5 bases, with 12 bases between them. CDR3 length: 14 residues. Germline V gene sequence: CDR1 SGHRS, CDR2 YFSETQ. This CDR3 reads CASSYRTGDNEQFF. The CDR3 DNA sequence: TGCGCCAGCAGCTATCGGACTGGGGACAATGAGCAGTTCTTC.

The CDR3, as DNA: TGCAGTGCCCAGTGGGCCGATACGCAGTATTTT. This translates into CSAQWADTQYF. V usage is TRBV20-1 and J usage is TRBJ2-3; D remains ambiguous. V lost 6 bases to trimming and J lost 6 bases, with 10 bases between them. The CDR3 runs to 11 residues. Looked up from germline, CDR1 is DFQATT and CDR2 is SNEGSKA (reference sequence).

This chain links TRBV4-3 with TRBJ2-3; no clear D gene. The germline V gene has CDR1 LGHNA and CDR2 YSLEER. Trimming took 2 bases from V and 0 from J, leaving 3 bases between them. The CDR3 totals 13 residues. Here the CDR3 reads CASSQTSTDTQYF. CDR3 sequence (DNA): TGCGCCAGCAGCCAAACTAGCACAGATACGCAGTATTTT.